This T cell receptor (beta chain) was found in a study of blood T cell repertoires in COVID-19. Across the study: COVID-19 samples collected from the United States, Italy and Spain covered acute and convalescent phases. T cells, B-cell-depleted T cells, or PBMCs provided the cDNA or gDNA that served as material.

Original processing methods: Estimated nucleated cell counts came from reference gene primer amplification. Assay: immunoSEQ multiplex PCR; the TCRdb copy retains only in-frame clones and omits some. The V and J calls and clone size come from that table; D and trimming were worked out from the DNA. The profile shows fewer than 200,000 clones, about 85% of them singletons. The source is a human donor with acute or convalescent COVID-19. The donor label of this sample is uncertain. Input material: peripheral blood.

The CDR3 reads CASSATGSYEQYF. CDR3 in DNA: TGTGCCAGCAGCGCGACGGGCTCCTACGAGCAGTACTTC. The rearrangement joins TRBV9 to TRBJ2-7; the D is unclear. Trimming cost V 3 bases and J 0 bases, with 7 bases left between them. Looked up from germline, CDR1 is SGDLS and CDR2 is YYNGEE. The CDR3 loop spans 13 amino acids.